The T cell receptor beta chain under discussion was sequenced for a study of cytomegalovirus exposure and HLA in healthy donors. Study-wide results and caveats: Among immune exposure information, only CMV serostatus was available.

This PCR relied on a set of 60 Vbeta primers and 13 Jbeta primers. Sequencing was performed with immunoSEQ multiplex PCR; in TCRdb, only in-frame clones are kept and a portion is missing. The sample consists of 100,000 to 150,000 clones, about 85% of them appearing once. As for this clone: Its antigen is not known.

Germline loops: CDR1 LGHNA, CDR2 YSLEER. V shed 4 bases, J shed 7 bases, and the junction held 9 bases outside the gene matches. This CDR3 has 16 residues. The sample taken for sequencing was PBMCs. V and J are TRBV4-3 and TRBJ2-1; 11 bases align to TRBD2. This sequence originates from a boy aged 5-17 years in good health and CMV-seronegative. The CDR3 DNA follows: TGCGCCAGCAGCCTCAATAGCGGGGGGGCCGGGAATGAGCAGTTCTTC. This encodes CASSLNSGGAGNEQFF.